The 15 T cell receptor beta chains in this list originate from one sample, sequenced in a study of CD8+CD57+ T cells in acquired aplastic anemia. Profiling of TCR beta VDJ combinations and CDR3 sequences used genomic DNA as template. TCRdb independently ran MiXCR on the reads; one entry per CDR3 protein. Of about 100,000 distinct CDR3 sequences listed, under 60% were seen once; the top ten hold 30% to 40%. The sample consisted of sorted CD4+, CD8+, or CD8+CD57+ T cells (not recorded which) from PBMCs. Receptors were obtained from a human donor in good health, serving as a control.

V usage is TRBV2 and J usage is TRBJ1-6; possibly TRBD1 for D (5 bases). The germline V gene encodes CDR1 SNHLY and CDR2 FYNNEI. With 9 bases removed from V and 5 bases from J, the gap between germline ends came to 17 bases. There are 15 residues in the CDR3. The CDR3 nucleotides read TGTGCCAGGCGCCAGGTGACAGCGAATAATTCACCCCTCCACTTT. Translating it yields CARRQVTANNSPLHF.

This clonotype was seen ten or more times. The genes are TRBV3-1 and TRBJ1-5, with a possible D match to TRBD1 (5 bases). Germline-derived CDR1 and CDR2 are LGHDT and YNNKEL (reference sequence). The ends were cut back, 0 bases at V and 7 bases at J, with 13 bases in the middle. The CDR3 consists of 15 residues. CDR3 nucleotides: TGTGCCAGCAGCCAAGATTTGGGGCGCGGACAGCCCCAGCATTTT. Amino acids: CASSQDLGRGQPQHF. Full variable domain (rest looked up from reference TRBV3-1 and TRBJ1-5): DTAVSQTPKYLVTQMGNDKSIKCEQNLGHDTMYWYKQDSKKFLKIMFSYNNKELIINETVPNRFSPKSPDKAHLNLHINSLELGDSAVYFCASSQDLGRGQPQHFGDGTRLSIL.

This clonotype was seen ten or more times. CDR3 sequence reads: CASSLAQGGPDTQYF. The CDR3 bases are TGCGCCAGCAGCTTGGCTCAGGGGGGGCCAGATACGCAGTATTTT. The V gene is TRBV5-1, the J gene TRBJ2-3; either TRBD1 or TRBD2 may fit D (7 bases each). Germline CDR1 and CDR2: SGHRS and YFSETQ. Trimming took off 0 bases at V and 4 bases at J, with 12 bases between the two ends. This CDR3 comprises 15 residues.

The DNA for the CDR3 is TGCGCCAGCAGTGAAAACAGGGGTGGATATGGCTACACCTTC. Protein: CASSENRGGYGYTF. This sequence joins TRBV10-2 and TRBJ1-2; TRBD1 matches 7 bases. This CDR3 has 14 residues. Looked up from germline, CDR1 is WSHSY and CDR2 is SAAADI. Losses at the gene ends were 3 bases for V and 5 bases for J; bases not matched to a gene: 6.

As DNA, the CDR3 is TGTGCCACCAGTGATCCCAAATCAAGAGGGAGAGGGTACAATGAGCAGTTCTTC. It is translated as CATSDPKSRGRGYNEQFF. The V call is TRBV24-1, the J call TRBJ2-1, with a tentative D call TRBD2 (5 bases). The germline CDR1 and CDR2 sequences are KGHDR and SFDVKD. V shed 3 bases and J shed 4 bases, with 21 bases lying between them. The CDR3 extends over 18 amino acids.

The CDR3 nucleotides are TGTGCCACCGGGGGGGCGAAGGATGGCTACACCTTC. It encodes CATGGAKDGYTF. The rearrangement uses TRBV10-3 and TRBJ1-2; possibly TRBD1 for D (6 bases). The V end lost 10 bases, the J end lost 6 bases, and 15 bases lay between the germline ends. The CDR3 has 12 amino acids. The V gene's germline CDR1 is ENHRY and CDR2 SYGVKD.

Concerning this clonotype: Its ends do not fully match the called genes, so a read error is possible. The chain is built from TRBV29-1 and TRBJ2-5, with D unclear. This CDR3 is built from 13 residues. Looked up from germline, CDR1 is SQVTM and CDR2 is ANQGSEA. This CDR3 reads CSQELFEEETRYF. CDR3 DNA sequence: TGCAGCCAAGAATTATTCGAGGAAGAGACCCGGTACTTC.

The genes are TRBV5-6 and TRBJ2-7; 7 bases fit TRBD1. The CDR3 is made up of 14 amino acids. Germline V gene sequence: CDR1 SGHDT, CDR2 YYEEEE. The ends lost 4 bases at V and 2 bases at J; junction bases unmatched: 6. In nucleotides, the CDR3 is TGTGCCAGCAGCAGGGGGCATCTCCCCTACGAGCAGTACTTC. Translating gives CASSRGHLPYEQYF.

Points on this clonotype: Given a much more abundant clone one base away, this may be a read error. CDR3 DNA sequence: TGCGCCAGCAGCCAAGGTCCCCCGGGACAGTATAATTCACCCCTCCACTTT. As protein: CASSQGPPGQYNSPLHF. V and J are TRBV4-3 and TRBJ1-6; 7 bases agree with TRBD1. CDR1 and CDR2 from the germline V gene are LGHNA and YSLEER. V dropped 1 base and J dropped 4; count of bases not matched to a gene: 7. The CDR3 has 17 amino acids.

This clonotype was observed a handful of times. Just one base apart from a much larger clone, this may be a read error. DNA of the CDR3: TGTGCCAGCAGCCCCAGGGGGCGGATAGGAGACACCATATATTTT. Amino acid sequence: CASSPRGRIGDTIYF. This chain joins TRBV7-9 and TRBJ1-3; TRBD1 agrees at 8 bases. Per the germline V gene, CDR1 is SEHNR and CDR2 is FQNEAQ (reference sequence). Germline trimming cut 5 bases from V and 8 bases from J; bases unmatched to any gene: 11. The length of the CDR3 is 15 residues.

The DNA for the CDR3 is TGTGCCACCAGCAGAGACCGGGGGGCGGGGACACCCTACGAGCAGTACTTC. This translates into CATSRDRGAGTPYEQYF. The chain recombines TRBV15 with TRBJ2-7; D perhaps matches TRBD2 (7 bases). Trimming shortened V by 0 bases and J by 2 bases, and 17 bases separated the two germline ends. Germline V lookup: CDR1 LNHNV, CDR2 YYDKDF (reference sequence). The CDR3 loop spans 17 amino acids.

The chain links TRBV29-1 to TRBJ1-2, with D unclear. CDR3 size: 14 residues. V dropped 6 bases and J dropped 2 bases, with 16 bases sitting between them. CDR1 is SQVTM and CDR2 is ANQGSEA in the germline V gene. The CDR3 nucleotides are TGCAGCGTCCCTTTAATTAGCGGGAACTATGGCTACACCTTC. It is translated as CSVPLISGNYGYTF.

The V gene is TRBV20-1, the J gene TRBJ1-2; 7 bases agree with TRBD1. CDR1 is DFQATT, CDR2 SNEGSKA, per germline (reference sequence). This CDR3 contains 14 residues. V was pared by 3 bases and J by 7 bases, with 11 bases of the junction left unmatched. In DNA form, the CDR3 reads TGCAGTGCTAGTCTCGTACAGGGGTCAGTTGGCTACACCTTC. Protein sequence: CSASLVQGSVGYTF.

The chain has TRBV15 and TRBJ1-5; D ambiguous. This CDR3 is 14 amino acids long. Trimming pared 3 bases from V and 2 bases from J, leaving 8 bases between. The germline V gene has CDR1 LNHNV and CDR2 YYDKDF (reference sequence). This chain's CDR3 is CATSSGFRNQPQHF. DNA of the CDR3: TGTGCCACCAGCAGTGGGTTTCGCAATCAGCCCCAGCATTTT.

This clonotype was detected many times. The rearrangement links TRBV10-3 to TRBJ2-1; 11 nucleotides align to TRBD2. The germline gives CDR1 ENHRY, CDR2 SYGVKD. Germline trimming cut 0 bases from V and 8 bases from J; bases unmatched to any gene: 12. This CDR3 is built from 18 residues. The CDR3 DNA follows: TGTGCCATCAGTGAGTCCGAAATAGCGGGGGGGCCTATCGATGAGCAGTTCTTC. Its protein is CAISESEIAGGPIDEQFF.